The 2 T cell receptor beta chains presented below share a single source sample, sequenced in a study of blood T cell repertoires in COVID-19. The method was immunoSEQ multiplex PCR; TCRdb's version includes in-frame clones alone and lacks a portion of them. In the table there are under 350,000 clones, roughly 90% of which are singletons. Source material: PBMCs or T cells enriched from blood (not recorded which). These receptors were collected from a man in his sixties who had recovered from COVID-19.

This clone was seen a single time. The chain recombines TRBV10-3 with TRBJ2-5, with 9 positions matching TRBD2. The J segment lost 5 bases and the V segment lost 3 bases, leaving 7 bases of the junction unmatched. Per the germline V gene, CDR1 is ENHRY and CDR2 is SYGVKD. The CDR3 is 15 amino acids. The CDR3: CAISDRGRGRETQYF. CDR3 in DNA: TGTGCCATCAGTGACCGCGGGAGGGGGAGGGAGACCCAGTACTTC.

About this clone itself: The same CDR3 arises from other DNA sequences in this sample as well. The chain carries TRBV5-1 and TRBJ2-3, with D maybe TRBD1 (5 bases). This CDR3 region has 14 residues. Trimming removed 4 bases from V and 3 bases from J, with 12 bases in between. CDR1 and CDR2 from the germline V gene are SGHRS and YFSETQ. The CDR3 nucleotides read TGCGCCAGCAGCGGACAAAAACTTACAGATACGCAGTATTTT. This sequence encodes CASSGQKLTDTQYF.